The 27 T cell receptor beta chains presented below share a single source sample, sequenced in a study of T cell repertoires in cytomegalovirus infection. Antigens for these TCRs are unknown. TCRdb ran MiXCR on the reads and lists one entry per CDR3 protein. Of approximately 120,000 distinct CDR3 sequences listed, 25% to 35% were seen once; the top ten hold about 53%. The specimen comprised CD8+ T cells from cultured PBMCs, sampled from culture after CMV antigen stimulation. These TCRs come from a human donor in good health (CMV status not recorded). Some clones in this sample may be carry-over from other donors' samples.

The chain carries TRBV29-1 and TRBJ1-1; tentatively, D is TRBD1 (5 bases). Germline assignment: CDR1 SQVTM and CDR2 ANQGSEA. This CDR3 spans 13 amino acids. The V end was cut by 1 base, the J end by 6 bases, with 12 bases between. DNA for the CDR3: TGCAGCGTTGAAGGGGTGGGGCTCCCTGAAGCTTTCTTT. Protein product: CSVEGVGLPEAFF. The complete variable domain, with remaining parts taken from reference TRBV29-1 and TRBJ1-1, reads SAVISQKPSRDICQRGTSLTIQCQVDSQVTMMFWYRQQPGQSLTLIATANQGSEATYESGFVIDKFPISRPNLTFSTLTVSNMSPEDSSIYLCSVEGVGLPEAFFGQGTRLTVV.

This clonotype was picked up a small number of times. The rearrangement uses TRBV7-6 and TRBJ2-7; TRBD2 aligns across 8 bases. Per the germline V gene, CDR1 is SGHVS and CDR2 is FNYEAQ. V gave up 5 bases and J gave up 0 bases; unmatched junction bases: 6. This CDR3 contains 15 residues. The CDR3 reads CASSPGAGGSYEQYF. The CDR3 nucleotides are TGTGCCAGCAGCCCCGGGGCGGGGGGCTCCTACGAGCAGTACTTC. The full variable domain, with the rest looked up from reference TRBV7-6 and TRBJ2-7, is GAGVSQSPRYKVTKRGQDVALRCDPISGHVSLYWYRQALGQGPEFLTYFNYEAQQDKSGLPNDRFSAERPEGSISTLTIQRTEQRDSAMYRCASSPGAGGSYEQYFGPGTRLTVT.

This clonotype was recorded a few times. The rearrangement joins TRBV6-1 to TRBJ2-7, with D hard to call. The germline V gene has CDR1 MNHNS and CDR2 SASEGT. V lost 6 bases and J 3 bases, leaving 6 bases between the germline ends. The CDR3 consists of 11 residues. CDR3 bases: TGTGCCAGCAGGAAAGACTACGAGCAGTACTTC. Translating gives CASRKDYEQYF.

This clonotype appeared a few times. This rearrangement joins TRBV5-6 to TRBJ2-1; weak D call: TRBD2 (7 bases). The CDR3 length is 14 residues. The V gene's germline CDR1 is SGHDT and CDR2 YYEEEE. Between the trimmed V and J ends, which lost 2 bases and 7 bases, there was a span of 13 bases. CDR3 sequence (DNA): TGTGCCAGCAGCTTCGGGGGGCGTGTAAATGAGCAGTTCTTC. This gives the protein CASSFGGRVNEQFF.

In this sample, this clonotype turned up many times. The chain employs TRBV7-2 and TRBJ2-5, with 9 nucleotides matching TRBD1. This CDR3 contains 19 residues. Germline V gene sequence: CDR1 SGHTA, CDR2 FQGNSA. V was pared by 5 bases and J by 5 bases, with 21 bases of the junction left unmatched. This CDR3 reads CASSRLIPGQGLRGETQYF. The CDR3 DNA sequence: TGTGCCAGCAGCAGACTTATACCGGGACAGGGCCTAAGGGGGGAGACCCAGTACTTC.

The chain joins TRBV9 to TRBJ1-2; TRBD1 aligns across 9 bases. Germline V gives CDR1 SGDLS, CDR2 YYNGEE. This CDR3 spans 12 amino acids. V dropped 5 bases and J dropped 6; count of bases not matched to a gene: 2. DNA for the CDR3: TGTGCCAGCAGTGGGGACAGGGATGGCTACACCTTC. As protein: CASSGDRDGYTF.

The chain combines TRBV7-2 with TRBJ2-7; a weak D match, TRBD2 (5 bases). The CDR3 sequence is 12 residues long. Trimming left V 1 base short and J 9 bases short, with 10 bases between. Germline CDR1 SGHTA, CDR2 FQGNSA. CDR3 loop: CASSLVSGWQYF. The CDR3 nucleotides are TGTGCCAGCAGCTTAGTTTCGGGGTGGCAGTACTTC.

The chain employs TRBV20-1 and TRBJ2-3; D remains ambiguous. V lost 3 bases and J lost 3, with 10 bases in between. This CDR3 is built from 13 residues. The V gene's germline CDR1 is DFQATT and CDR2 SNEGSKA (reference sequence). The CDR3 spells CSASGGWTDTQYF. As DNA, the CDR3 is TGCAGTGCTAGTGGTGGTTGGACAGATACGCAGTATTTT.

The chain employs TRBV7-2 and TRBJ2-1, with D perhaps matching TRBD2 (5 bases). CDR1 and CDR2 (germline): SGHTA, FQGNSA. Trimming took 5 bases from V and 9 from J, leaving 11 bases between them. The CDR3 covers 12 residues. Written as DNA, the CDR3 is TGTGCCAGCAGCACGGCGGGTGGTGAGCAGTTCTTC. Its protein product is CASSTAGGEQFF.

Here the CDR3 reads CASSSSSNTEAFF. CDR3 in DNA: TGTGCCAGCAGTTCAAGCTCGAACACTGAAGCTTTCTTT. The genes are TRBV27 and TRBJ1-1; no clear D gene. Germline V gives CDR1 MNHEY, CDR2 SMNVEV (reference sequence). This CDR3 spans 13 amino acids. V gave up 4 bases and J gave up 1 base, with 7 bases separating them.

V gene TRBV7-2 combines with J gene TRBJ2-7; 7 bases are shared with TRBD1. This CDR3 region has 17 residues. The germline CDR1 and CDR2 sequences are SGHTA and FQGNSA. Unmatched junction bases numbered 9, after V lost 1 base and J lost 0 bases. The CDR3 DNA is TGTGCCAGCAGCTTAGACGGGGCCGGGACAGTCTCCTACGAGCAGTACTTC. Translation gives CASSLDGAGTVSYEQYF.

CDR3 DNA sequence: TGTGCCAGCAGCTCGGTCCTCAATGAAAAACTGTTTTTT. It specifies CASSSVLNEKLFF. The chain is built from TRBV7-3 and TRBJ1-4; D is unresolved. Germline V lookup: CDR1 SGHTA, CDR2 FQGTGA. Trimming removed 4 bases from V and 5 bases from J, with 8 bases in between. This CDR3 is 13 amino acids long. Full variable domain (rest looked up from reference TRBV7-3 and TRBJ1-4): GAGVSQTPSNKVTEKGKYVELRCDPISGHTALYWYRQSLGQGPEFLIYFQGTGAADDSGLPNDRFFAVRPEGSVSTLKIQRTERGDSAVYLCASSSVLNEKLFFGSGTQLSVL.

The V and J genes are TRBV19 and TRBJ1-5; D is perhaps TRBD1 (5 bases). Trimming stripped 5 bases from V and 0 bases from J, with 20 bases between. The CDR3 extends over 18 amino acids. Germline V gene lookup returns CDR1 LNHDA and CDR2 SQIVND (reference sequence). CDR3 coding DNA: TGTGCCAGTAGTCCAGTTGGCAATTGGGGGGGTAGCAATCAGCCCCAGCATTTT. Its protein product is CASSPVGNWGGSNQPQHF.

V usage is TRBV20-1 and J usage is TRBJ2-7, with D possibly TRBD1 on 5 matching bases. Germline V gene data show CDR1 as DFQATT and CDR2 as SNEGSKA (reference sequence). CDR3 length: 14 residues. With 4 bases removed from V and 1 base from J, the gap between germline ends came to 14 bases. The CDR3 DNA sequence: TGCAGTGCTAACCTAGGGGCTCTGTCCTACGAGCAGTACTTC. Translation: CSANLGALSYEQYF.

This clonotype was detected only a few times. This sequence joins TRBV7-9 and TRBJ2-3; a weak D match, TRBD1 (6 bases). V gave up 4 bases and J gave up 6 bases, with 14 bases separating them. Germline loops: CDR1 SEHNR, CDR2 FQNEAQ (reference sequence). This CDR3 is built from 14 residues. CDR3 amino acids: CASSSSRGMDTQYF. DNA for the CDR3: TGTGCCAGCAGCTCATCCAGGGGCATGGATACGCAGTATTTT.

The V call is TRBV20-1, the J call TRBJ1-4, with D unresolved. The CDR3 length is 14 residues. V shed 6 bases and J shed 8 bases, with 19 bases lying between them. Per germline, CDR1 DFQATT and CDR2 SNEGSKA (reference sequence). This CDR3 reads CSAKENTGLEKLFF. In nucleotides, the CDR3 is TGCAGTGCGAAAGAAAATACCGGACTGGAAAAACTGTTTTTT.

A single count supports this clonotype. This may stem from a read error, because a much larger clone lies one nucleotide away. The chain carries TRBV7-6 and TRBJ1-1, with D possibly being TRBD1 (5 bases). CDR3 length equals 14 residues. Germline V gene data show CDR1 as SGHVS and CDR2 as FNYEAQ. The CDR3 DNA reads as TGTGTCAGCAGCCGGGGGGGATTGAACACTGAAGCTTTCTTT. Translation gives CVSSRGGLNTEAFF.

There are a few counts of this clonotype. J is TRBJ1-2 and V is TRBV19; a weak D match, TRBD1 (6 bases). Germline V CDR1 and CDR2: LNHDA, SQIVND (reference sequence). There are 15 residues in the CDR3. The germline V and J ends were trimmed by 4 bases and 5 bases, with 17 bases remaining between them. CDR3 nucleotides: TGTGCCAGTAGTACCGACAGGCGACCAAATTATGGCTACACCTTC. Its translation: CASSTDRRPNYGYTF. Using reference TRBV19 and TRBJ1-2 for the parts outside the CDR3, the full variable domain is DGGITQSPKYLFRKEGQNVTLSCEQNLNHDAMYWYRQDPGQGLRLIYYSQIVNDFQKGDIAEGYSVSREKKESFPLTVTSAQKNPTAFYLCASSTDRRPNYGYTFGSGTRLTVV.

There are many counts of this clonotype. The chain employs TRBV4-1 and TRBJ2-1; 8 bases fit TRBD1. CDR3 length: 15 residues. The germline gives CDR1 MGHRA, CDR2 YSYEKL. Trimming took 4 bases from V and 2 from J; bases not matched to a gene: 4. CDR3 amino acids: CASSLSQGAYNEQFF. The CDR3 coding sequence is TGCGCCAGCAGCCTTTCACAGGGGGCCTACAATGAGCAGTTCTTC.

The chain is built from TRBV7-9 and TRBJ2-7; D uncertain. The germline gives CDR1 SEHNR, CDR2 FQNEAQ (reference sequence). The CDR3 has 16 amino acids. Trimming left V 5 bases short and J 2 bases short, with 19 bases between. In DNA, the CDR3 is TGTGCCAGCAGCCCACCGGCGACCCTGGTTGCCTACGAGCAGTACTTC. It translates to CASSPPATLVAYEQYF. The full variable domain, in which reference TRBV7-9 and TRBJ2-7 provide the parts outside the CDR3, is DTGVSQNPRHKITKRGQNVTFRCDPISEHNRLYWYRQTLGQGPEFLTYFQNEAQLEKSRLLSDRFSAERPKGSFSTLEIQRTEQGDSAMYLCASSPPATLVAYEQYFGPGTRLTVT.

This chain connects TRBV9 to TRBJ2-7; D perhaps matches TRBD2 (7 bases). The V gene lost 4 bases and the J gene lost 3 bases, with 14 bases spanning the gap. This CDR3 has 14 residues. Germline V gene lookup returns CDR1 SGDLS and CDR2 YYNGEE. Written as DNA, the CDR3 is TGTGCCAGCAGCCTGGGGGGGCCGGTCTACGAGCAGTACTTC. Encoded protein: CASSLGGPVYEQYF.

The CDR3 DNA reads as TGCAGTGCTAGCGGGGGGCCCTACAATGAGCAGTTCTTC. It specifies CSASGGPYNEQFF. The chain links TRBV20-1 to TRBJ2-1; a weak D match, TRBD2 (7 bases). This CDR3 comprises 13 residues. V lost 3 bases to trimming and J lost 2 bases, with 8 bases between them. The germline V gene encodes CDR1 DFQATT and CDR2 SNEGSKA (reference sequence).

This chain links TRBV3-1 with TRBJ1-5; D is unresolved. CDR1 and CDR2 (germline): LGHDT, YNNKEL (reference sequence). Trimming shortened V by 3 bases and J by 0 bases, and 15 bases separated the two germline ends. The CDR3 extends over 17 amino acids. CDR3 bases: TGTGCCAGCAGCCAGGGTTTTTGGAGGTATAGCAATCAGCCCCAGCATTTT. Amino acids: CASSQGFWRYSNQPQHF.

This clonotype was detected a few times. The chain is built from TRBV9 and TRBJ2-5, with D possibly being TRBD1 or TRBD2 (6 bases each). CDR1 and CDR2 from the germline V gene are SGDLS and YYNGEE. The CDR3 sequence is 15 residues long. V was clipped by 3 bases and J by 5 bases, with 17 bases between them. This CDR3 is CASSAGPGASETQYF. The CDR3 DNA is TGTGCCAGCAGCGCGGGTCCGGGGGCGAGTGAGACCCAGTACTTC.

This rearrangement joins TRBV10-3 to TRBJ2-7; TRBD1 agrees at 10 bases. Germline trimming cut 5 bases from V and 4 bases from J; bases unmatched to any gene: 5. This CDR3 is 14 amino acids long. CDR1 is ENHRY and CDR2 is SYGVKD in the germline V gene. The CDR3 bases are TGTGCCATCAGTTCGACAGGGGGCTTATACGAGCAGTACTTC. It translates to CAISSTGGLYEQYF.

The chain recombines TRBV4-3 with TRBJ1-1, with D possibly being TRBD1 (6 bases). The CDR3 covers 14 residues. With 5 bases removed from V and 1 base from J, the gap between germline ends came to 11 bases. Germline values: CDR1 LGHNA, CDR2 YSLEER. CDR3 protein: CASSVEGGNTEAFF. DNA of the CDR3: TGCGCCAGCAGCGTAGAGGGGGGGAACACTGAAGCTTTCTTT.

The chain has TRBV19 and TRBJ2-7, with 9 nucleotides matching TRBD2. The germline V gene encodes CDR1 LNHDA and CDR2 SQIVND (reference sequence). The CDR3 extends over 16 amino acids. After removal of 3 bases from V and 0 bases from J, the junction contained 6 bases not matched to a gene. The CDR3 DNA follows: TGTGCCAGTAGTATGGGGCTAGCGGGGAGCTCCTACGAGCAGTACTTC. It translates to CASSMGLAGSSYEQYF.